This entry lists 12 T cell receptor beta chains sequenced from one sample in a study of blood T cell repertoires in COVID-19. Profiling relied on immunoSEQ multiplex PCR, and the TCRdb table lists in-frame clones only, not all of them. The data hold about 160,000 clones, with about 80% observed a single time. The sequenced sample consisted of peripheral blood. These receptors originate from a man in his 60s with acute or convalescent COVID-19.

Comment on this clone: Relative to the germline gene, one junction end is altered; a read error may explain this. V is TRBV14 and J is TRBJ1-1; D is perhaps TRBD1 (5 bases). The length of the CDR3 is 12 residues. Germline CDR1 and CDR2: SGHDN and FVKESK. CDR3 region: CVSSPKGVLAFF. The CDR3, as DNA: TGTGTCAGCAGCCCAAAAGGGGTCCTCGCTTTCTTT.

The chain links TRBV19 to TRBJ2-2; 11 bases agree with TRBD1. V gave up 8 bases and J gave up 3 bases; unmatched junction bases: 2. Germline-derived CDR1 and CDR2 are LNHDA and SQIVND (reference sequence). The CDR3 consists of 14 residues. CDR3 DNA: TGTGCCAGTGGGGACAGGGGGGACACCGGGGAGCTGTTTTTT. Protein sequence: CASGDRGDTGELFF.

A note on this clone: Within the sample, other DNA sequences also encode this same CDR3. This chain links TRBV19 with TRBJ2-2; D is perhaps TRBD1 (6 bases). The CDR3 sequence is 14 residues long. CDR1 LNHDA and CDR2 SQIVND come from the germline V gene (reference sequence). Trimming pared 0 bases from V and 4 bases from J, leaving 6 bases between. The CDR3 region is CASSIEGGTGELFF. The CDR3 nucleotides are TGTGCCAGTAGTATAGAAGGGGGCACCGGGGAGCTGTTTTTT.

This sequence joins TRBV4-3 and TRBJ1-1, with D perhaps matching TRBD1 (5 bases). The ends were cut back, 0 bases at V and 5 bases at J, with 16 bases in the middle. Germline V gene lookup returns CDR1 LGHNA and CDR2 YSLEER. This CDR3 comprises 16 residues. CDR3 sequence: CASSQDGRGGRTEAFF. The CDR3 nucleotides read TGCGCCAGCAGCCAAGACGGAAGGGGAGGAAGGACTGAAGCTTTCTTT.

CDR3 residues: CALDEGAPGEQYF. The CDR3 region has the DNA TGTGCCCTAGACGAGGGGGCACCGGGCGAGCAGTACTTC. The chain joins TRBV30 to TRBJ2-7; 7 nucleotides align to TRBD1. From germline, CDR1 is GTSNPN and CDR2 SVGIG (reference sequence). The CDR3 loop spans 13 amino acids. Germline trimming cut 8 bases from V and 6 bases from J; bases unmatched to any gene: 13.

This clone was recorded only once. The V gene is TRBV6-5, the J gene TRBJ2-2; 7 bases agree with TRBD2. This CDR3 comprises 15 residues. V lost 9 bases to trimming and J lost 0 bases; unmatched junction nucleotides: 7. Germline V gene data show CDR1 as MNHEY and CDR2 as SVGAGI. CDR3 amino acids: CASQKGGANTGELFF. CDR3 nucleotides: TGTGCCAGTCAAAAGGGAGGGGCGAACACCGGGGAGCTGTTTTTT.

This chain connects TRBV24-1 to TRBJ2-2; D is possibly TRBD2 (5 bases). The CDR3 covers 14 residues. Trimming pared 9 bases from V and 1 base from J, leaving 11 bases between. Germline lookup yields CDR1 KGHDR and CDR2 SFDVKD. The CDR3 nucleotides read TGTGCCACCCAAGATGGAGGGAACACCGGGGAGCTGTTTTTT. Translating it yields CATQDGGNTGELFF.

The chain is built from TRBV9 and TRBJ1-1, with 7 bases identical to TRBD1. The CDR3 spans 15 residues. V lost 4 bases, J lost 0 bases, and 6 bases stayed unmatched. CDR1 and CDR2 (germline): SGDLS, YYNGEE. As DNA, the CDR3 is TGTGCCAGCAGCCCCCGGACAGGCATGAACACTGAAGCTTTCTTT. Translating it yields CASSPRTGMNTEAFF.

This chain uses TRBV4-1 with TRBJ1-5, with TRBD1 matching over 8 bases. The germline CDR1 and CDR2 sequences are MGHRA and YSYEKL. V lost 4 bases and J lost 7; bases outside the gene matches: 3. This CDR3 spans 13 amino acids. This CDR3 reads CASSLQGEQPQHF. CDR3 nucleotides: TGCGCCAGCAGCCTACAGGGGGAGCAGCCCCAGCATTTT.

This chain uses TRBV2 with TRBJ2-7; D call uncertain. Germline V gene sequence: CDR1 SNHLY, CDR2 FYNNEI. The CDR3 totals 12 residues. With 8 bases removed from V and 1 base from J, the gap between germline ends came to 9 bases. In nucleotides, the CDR3 is TGTGCCAGCTTGTCAGTGTCCTACGAGCAGTACTTC. As protein: CASLSVSYEQYF.

CDR3 protein: CASRAASGMGTGELFF. The CDR3 DNA sequence: TGTGCCAGCAGGGCCGCATCAGGGATGGGCACCGGGGAGCTGTTTTTT. The chain carries TRBV11-3 and TRBJ2-2, with D perhaps matching TRBD1 (5 bases). The V end lost 6 bases, the J end lost 4 bases, and 18 bases lay between the germline ends. Per germline, CDR1 SGHNT and CDR2 YENEEA. There are 16 residues in the CDR3.

A few counts support this clone. Other DNA sequences in this sample translate to the same CDR3. The rearrangement uses TRBV11-2 and TRBJ2-7; 7 positions agree with TRBD1. The CDR3 extends over 13 amino acids. The germline V gene encodes CDR1 SGHAT and CDR2 FQNNGV. The V and J ends lost 1 base and 3 bases, in that order; junction bases with no gene match: 0. Here the CDR3 reads CASSLGDSYEQYF. As DNA, the CDR3 is TGTGCCAGCAGCTTAGGGGACAGCTACGAGCAGTACTTC.